A single T cell receptor beta chain is shown here with its context. V lost 4 bases to trimming and J lost 3 bases; unmatched junction nucleotides: 7. Germline CDR1 reads SQVTM; CDR2 reads ANQGSEA. This CDR3 region has 14 residues. The assay was immunoSEQ multiplex PCR, and TCRdb's table has in-frame clones only and misses some. The profile shows about 190,000 clones, 70% to 90% of them singletons. This sample stems from a study of blood T cell repertoires in COVID-19. Study as a whole: Donors in the United States, Italy and Spain gave samples during acute or convalescent COVID-19.

What was sequenced was peripheral blood. The TCR sequence derives from a man aged 25-45 years with acute or convalescent COVID-19. This chain uses TRBV29-1 with TRBJ1-2; TRBD1 aligns across 8 bases. Written as DNA, the CDR3 is TGCAGCGTTGGACAGACAGGGGCTCACTATGGCTACACCTTC. The encoded protein is CSVGQTGAHYGYTF.